The rows below give T cell receptor beta chains drawn from one sample of a study of blood T cell repertoires in COVID-19. Here immunoSEQ multiplex PCR was the method, and the copy in TCRdb shows in-frame clones only, minus some. There are around 300,000 clones in the sample; about 90% occur only once, and 1.7% lies in the top ten. The sample consisted of PBMCs or T cells enriched from blood (not recorded which). The receptors were sampled from a woman aged 18-29 years with acute COVID-19. The CDR3 runs from the conserved cysteine through the conserved F or W. Each record gives: D gene, clone size, J gene, V gene, CDR3 protein, CDR3 DNA. The D gene is left open where the match is weak. Only part of the rows carry a size: once, few, many, or a class if the clone is expanded.

D gene: .; clone size: .; J gene: TRBJ2-2; V gene: TRBV18; CDR3 protein: CASSERGRGTGELFF; CDR3 DNA: TGTGCCAGCTCAGAAAGGGGGAGAGGCACCGGGGAGCTGTTTTTT
D gene: .; clone size: .; J gene: TRBJ2-3; V gene: TRBV5-6; CDR3 protein: CASSLASWDTQYF; CDR3 DNA: TGTGCCAGCAGCTTGGCCAGTTGGGATACGCAGTATTTT
D gene: TRBD1; clone size: .; J gene: TRBJ2-1; V gene: TRBV5-6; CDR3 protein: CASSLDRGTYNEQFF; CDR3 DNA: TGTGCCAGCAGCCTCGACAGGGGAACCTACAATGAGCAGTTCTTC
D gene: TRBD1; clone size: .; J gene: TRBJ1-6; V gene: TRBV9; CDR3 protein: CASSGWTGGQGSPLHF; CDR3 DNA: TGTGCCAGCAGCGGTTGGACAGGGGGCCAAGGTTCACCCCTCCACTTT
D gene: .; clone size: .; J gene: TRBJ2-2; V gene: TRBV6-6; CDR3 protein: CASSYFGQPNTGELFF; CDR3 DNA: TGTGCCAGCAGTTACTTCGGACAGCCGAACACCGGGGAGCTGTTTTTT
D gene: TRBD2; clone size: .; J gene: TRBJ2-1; V gene: TRBV27; CDR3 protein: CASSLQPTSGRANEQFF; CDR3 DNA: TGTGCCAGCAGTCTCCAGCCGACTAGCGGGAGGGCCAATGAGCAGTTCTTC
D gene: .; clone size: once; J gene: TRBJ2-1; V gene: TRBV18; CDR3 protein: CASSPLETNTYNEQFF; CDR3 DNA: TGTGCCAGCTCACCACTAGAGACAAATACCTACAATGAGCAGTTCTTC
D gene: TRBD1; clone size: .; J gene: TRBJ2-3; V gene: TRBV28; CDR3 protein: CASSRIGTGGSDTQYF; CDR3 DNA: TGTGCCAGCAGCCGTATAGGGACAGGGGGTTCAGATACGCAGTATTTT
D gene: .; clone size: .; J gene: TRBJ1-2; V gene: TRBV14; CDR3 protein: CASSQSYYGYTF; CDR3 DNA: TGTGCCAGCAGCCAATCTTACTATGGCTACACCTTC
D gene: .; clone size: .; J gene: TRBJ2-1; V gene: TRBV29-1; CDR3 protein: CSVELQGFSYNEQFF; CDR3 DNA: TGCAGCGTTGAGCTACAGGGCTTCTCCTACAATGAGCAGTTCTTC
D gene: .; clone size: .; J gene: TRBJ2-2; V gene: TRBV6-1; CDR3 protein: CASSEIRSTGELFF; CDR3 DNA: TGTGCCAGCAGTGAAATCCGGAGCACCGGGGAGCTGTTTTTT
D gene: TRBD2; clone size: .; J gene: TRBJ2-1; V gene: TRBV28; CDR3 protein: CASSLSGGNNEQFF; CDR3 DNA: TGTGCCAGCAGTTTAAGCGGGGGAAACAATGAGCAGTTCTTC
D gene: .; clone size: .; J gene: TRBJ2-1; V gene: TRBV5-1; CDR3 protein: CASSLEHVSYNEQFF; CDR3 DNA: TGCGCCAGCAGCTTGGAACATGTTTCCTACAATGAGCAGTTCTTC
D gene: .; clone size: .; J gene: TRBJ2-7; V gene: TRBV7-2; CDR3 protein: CASSSGVRRNEQYF; CDR3 DNA: TGTGCCAGCAGCTCGGGAGTCAGGAGAAACGAGCAGTACTTC
D gene: .; clone size: few; J gene: TRBJ1-6; V gene: TRBV28; CDR3 protein: CASSPLLLRERGNNSPLHF; CDR3 DNA: TGTGCCAGCAGTCCCCTACTTCTCAGGGAGCGGGGCAATAATTCACCCCTCCACTTT
D gene: TRBD1; clone size: .; J gene: TRBJ2-3; V gene: TRBV7-9; CDR3 protein: CASSLGDRDTDTQYF; CDR3 DNA: TGTGCCAGCAGCTTAGGTGACAGGGACACAGATACGCAGTATTTT
D gene: TRBD1; clone size: .; J gene: TRBJ1-6; V gene: TRBV29-1; CDR3 protein: CSVGTGDNSPLHF; CDR3 DNA: TGCAGCGTGGGGACAGGGGATAATTCACCCCTCCACTTT
D gene: TRBD1; clone size: .; J gene: TRBJ2-1; V gene: TRBV5-1; CDR3 protein: CASRSTGTAYNEQFF; CDR3 DNA: TGCGCCAGCCGATCGACAGGGACGGCATACAATGAGCAGTTCTTC
D gene: .; clone size: .; J gene: TRBJ2-5; V gene: TRBV13; CDR3 protein: CASSFTSMKTQYF; CDR3 DNA: TGTGCCAGCAGCTTCACTAGCATGAAGACCCAGTACTTC
D gene: TRBD2; clone size: .; J gene: TRBJ2-1; V gene: TRBV7-8; CDR3 protein: CASSRGRDRAPRETSGTYNEQFF; CDR3 DNA: TGTGCCAGCAGCCGAGGACGGGACAGGGCTCCCCGCGAGACTAGCGGGACTTACAATGAGCAGTTCTTC
D gene: TRBD1; clone size: .; J gene: TRBJ1-2; V gene: TRBV6-6; CDR3 protein: CASSYLQGGYGYTF; CDR3 DNA: TGTGCCAGCAGTTACTTACAGGGGGGCTATGGCTACACCTTC
D gene: TRBD1; clone size: .; J gene: TRBJ1-2; V gene: TRBV15; CDR3 protein: CATSSLRDRDDGYTF; CDR3 DNA: TGTGCCACCAGCAGCCTAAGGGACAGGGATGATGGCTACACCTTC
D gene: .; clone size: .; J gene: TRBJ2-2; V gene: TRBV5-1; CDR3 protein: CASSLLGGPNTGELFF; CDR3 DNA: TGCGCCAGCAGCTTGCTGGGAGGTCCGAACACCGGGGAGCTGTTTTTT
D gene: TRBD2; clone size: .; J gene: TRBJ2-1; V gene: TRBV9; CDR3 protein: CASSTSAGGPSYNEQFF; CDR3 DNA: TGTGCCAGCAGCACCTCAGCGGGAGGGCCCTCCTACAATGAGCAGTTCTTC
D gene: TRBD1; clone size: .; J gene: TRBJ2-6; V gene: TRBV12-5; CDR3 protein: CASGLVRGGVLSGANVLTF; CDR3 DNA: TGTGCTAGTGGTTTGGTACGAGGGGGCGTTCTCTCTGGGGCCAACGTCCTGACTTTC
D gene: .; clone size: .; J gene: TRBJ2-2; V gene: TRBV6-4; CDR3 protein: CASSEGGATGELFF; CDR3 DNA: TGTGCCAGCAGTGAGGGGGGAGCCACCGGGGAGCTGTTTTTT
D gene: TRBD1; clone size: .; J gene: TRBJ1-1; V gene: TRBV18; CDR3 protein: CASSPRGQGLTEAFF; CDR3 DNA: TGTGCCAGCTCACCACGGGGACAGGGGTTGACTGAAGCTTTCTTT
D gene: TRBD2; clone size: .; J gene: TRBJ2-7; V gene: TRBV7-3; CDR3 protein: CASGASGSHEQYF; CDR3 DNA: TGTGCCAGCGGGGCTAGCGGGAGTCACGAGCAGTACTTC
D gene: .; clone size: .; J gene: TRBJ2-7; V gene: TRBV28; CDR3 protein: CASRGPYEQYF; CDR3 DNA: TGTGCCAGCCGCGGCCCCTACGAGCAGTACTTC
D gene: TRBD2; clone size: .; J gene: TRBJ2-7; V gene: TRBV7-2; CDR3 protein: CASSSQGEGQYEQYF; CDR3 DNA: TGTGCCAGCAGCTCCCAAGGGGAGGGCCAGTACGAGCAGTACTTC
D gene: TRBD1; clone size: .; J gene: TRBJ1-1; V gene: TRBV9; CDR3 protein: CASSETTGTGGRYGNEAFF; CDR3 DNA: TGTGCCAGCAGCGAAACCACCGGGACAGGGGGCAGGTATGGTAATGAAGCTTTCTTT